The 26 T cell receptor beta chains below were found in one sample sequenced in a study of identical twins. MiXCR, run by TCRdb on the 5' RACE reads, gives a single entry per CDR3 protein. The profile shows 1.5 million to 2 million distinct CDR3 sequences, less than 35% of them singletons. The sequenced material came from cord blood. Every receptor here comes from a newborn girl in good health.

This clonotype was seen only a few times. The chain is built from TRBV11-2 and TRBJ2-3, with TRBD2 matching 10 bases. Germline CDR1 and CDR2: SGHAT and FQNNGV. CDR3 size: 17 residues. After removal of 2 bases from V and 3 bases from J, the junction contained 8 bases not matched to a gene. CDR3 nucleotide sequence: TGTGCCAGCAGCTTATGGGGATTAGCGGGAGGTACAGATACGCAGTATTTT. It specifies CASSLWGLAGGTDTQYF.

This rearrangement joins TRBV5-1 to TRBJ1-6, with 10 bases fitting TRBD1. V shed 4 bases and J 7 bases; nucleotides not matched to a gene: 8. CDR1 is SGHRS, CDR2 YFSETQ, per germline. The CDR3 contains 16 residues. The CDR3 region is CASSPPGTGANSPLHF. The CDR3 bases are TGCGCCAGCAGCCCCCCAGGGACAGGGGCGAATTCACCCCTCCACTTT.

This clonotype was found once. The chain has TRBV2 and TRBJ1-2; a possible D gene is TRBD1 (6 bases). Deletions cut 2 bases from V and 5 bases from J, with 18 bases between. Germline V gene lookup returns CDR1 SNHLY and CDR2 FYNNEI. The CDR3 has 16 amino acids. CDR3 amino acids: CASSEQLQGRGYGYTF. CDR3 nucleotides: TGTGCCAGCAGTGAACAGTTGCAGGGAAGGGGGTATGGCTACACCTTC.

This clonotype was seen at least ten times. The chain combines TRBV20-1 with TRBJ1-4, with 7 nucleotides matching TRBD1. The J segment lost 0 bases and the V segment lost 2 bases, leaving 0 bases of the junction unmatched. This CDR3 region has 14 residues. Germline loops: CDR1 DFQATT, CDR2 SNEGSKA (reference sequence). CDR3 bases: TGCAGTGCTAGACAGGGGGCAACTAATGAAAAACTGTTTTTT. Translating gives CSARQGATNEKLFF.

In its sample, this clonotype was seen a few times. The CDR3 bases are TGTGCCAGCAGTTTACCCATCAGGGGGAATAATTCACCCCTCCACTTT. This encodes CASSLPIRGNNSPLHF. This chain uses TRBV27 with TRBJ1-6, with 7 bases fitting TRBD1. CDR3 length equals 16 residues. The ends lost 2 bases at V and 5 bases at J; junction bases unmatched: 6. Per the germline V gene, CDR1 is MNHEY and CDR2 is SMNVEV (reference sequence).

V is TRBV20-1 and J is TRBJ1-1, with D uncertain. The ends were cut back, 1 base at V and 2 bases at J, with 8 bases in the middle. There are 13 residues in the CDR3. Germline V gene lookup returns CDR1 DFQATT and CDR2 SNEGSKA (reference sequence). CDR3: CSARVGSNTEAFF. In DNA, the CDR3 is TGCAGTGCTAGAGTTGGGTCTAACACTGAAGCTTTCTTT.

This clonotype was seen a handful of times. The J gene is TRBJ2-5, the V gene TRBV4-2; 9 nucleotides agree with TRBD1. The end of the DNA aligns better with TRBJ2-4, so the J call may be wrong. Per the germline V gene, CDR1 is LGHNA and CDR2 is YNFKEQ. The CDR3 runs 15 residues. DNA for the CDR3: TGTGCCAGCAGCCAAGATAGGGACAGGGTGGACATTCAGTACTTC. This translates into CASSQDRDRVDIQYF.

This clonotype was picked up one time. Here the CDR3 reads CSASRVSGGTNTEAFF. The CDR3 nucleotides read TGCAGTGCTAGCCGGGTTTCTGGGGGCACGAACACTGAAGCTTTCTTT. The gene calls are TRBV20-1 and TRBJ1-1, with D perhaps TRBD1 (6 bases). The CDR3 has 16 residues. Trimming took 3 bases from V and 1 from J, leaving 18 bases between them. Germline CDR1 DFQATT, CDR2 SNEGSKA (reference sequence).

There are a few counts of this clonotype. The chain is built from TRBV28 and TRBJ2-5, with TRBD2 identical over 13 bases. The length of the CDR3 is 19 residues. Trimming removed 5 bases from V and 2 bases from J; junction bases left unmatched: 14. Germline V gene data show CDR1 as MDHEN and CDR2 as SYDVKM. CDR3 loop: CASSPPPRTSGRAQETQYF. CDR3 coding DNA: TGTGCCAGCAGTCCCCCTCCCCGTACTAGCGGGAGGGCTCAAGAGACCCAGTACTTC.

This clonotype was observed a few times. V and J are TRBV5-1 and TRBJ2-5; tentative D call: TRBD1 (6 bases). The CDR3 runs 17 residues. The V and J ends lost 1 base and 4 bases respectively, with 20 bases between them. Germline CDR1 is SGHRS and CDR2 is YFSETQ. The CDR3, as DNA: TGCGCCAGCAGCTTGCCTCTACTGACAGGTCGGGGAGAGACCCAGTACTTC. Protein: CASSLPLLTGRGETQYF.

As concerns this clonotype: With a much larger clone just one base away, this may be a read error. The chain links TRBV10-3 to TRBJ2-5, with 9 bases aligning to TRBD2. With 4 bases clipped from V and 11 bases from J, the junction kept 8 bases outside the gene matches. The CDR3 contains 13 residues. Germline V gene data show CDR1 as ENHRY and CDR2 as SYGVKD. The CDR3 region is CAISGTSDNEQYF. CDR3 nucleotide sequence: TGTGCCATCAGTGGGACTAGCGACAATGAGCAGTACTTC.

V and J are TRBV20-1 and TRBJ2-4, with 13 bases matching TRBD2. The assigned J gene may be wrong: the sequence end matches TRBJ2-7 better. The CDR3 length is 14 residues. Looked up from germline, CDR1 is DFQATT and CDR2 is SNEGSKA (reference sequence). The CDR3 region has the DNA TGCAGTGCCGCCCCGACTAGCGGGAGGTACGAGCAGTACTTC. Encoded protein: CSAAPTSGRYEQYF.

This clonotype was counted a few times. The J gene is TRBJ2-3, the V gene TRBV20-1, with 10 bases that match TRBD2. This CDR3 comprises 13 residues. The V segment lost 7 bases and the J segment 7 bases; nucleotides outside the gene matches: 8. Germline-derived CDR1 and CDR2 are DFQATT and SNEGSKA (reference sequence). The CDR3 sequence is CSVAERGGYTQYF. In nucleotides, the CDR3 is TGCAGTGTCGCGGAGCGGGGGGGATATACGCAGTATTTT.

The chain carries TRBV5-1 and TRBJ2-1, with a weak D call TRBD1 (6 bases). The germline CDR1 and CDR2 sequences are SGHRS and YFSETQ. V shed 4 bases and J shed 6 bases, with 14 bases lying between them. The CDR3 is 14 residues long. The CDR3 DNA sequence: TGCGCCAGCAGCGCTCAGGGGCGCATCAATGAGCAGTTCTTC. Translation gives CASSAQGRINEQFF.

CDR3 nucleotides: TGTGCCATCAGGTCAGGGACAGGGTCTTCCTATGGCTACACCTTC. Its protein product is CAIRSGTGSSYGYTF. This sequence joins TRBV10-3 and TRBJ1-2, with 9 nucleotides matching TRBD1. With 6 bases clipped from V and 4 bases from J, the junction kept 9 bases outside the gene matches. The CDR3 contains 15 residues. CDR1 and CDR2 from the germline V gene are ENHRY and SYGVKD.

Points on this clonotype: One junction end disagrees with the germline gene, perhaps due to a read error. The chain uses TRBV7-2 and TRBJ2-3, with 12 nucleotides matching TRBD2. The CDR3 contains 17 residues. Germline CDR1 and CDR2: SGHTA and FQGNSA. The CDR3 nucleotides are TGTGCCAGCAGCTTATATGGGACTAGCGGGTTCACAGATACGCACTATTTT. As protein: CASSLYGTSGFTDTHYF. Based on the CDR3 plus reference TRBV7-2 and TRBJ2-3, the full variable domain is GAGVSQSPSNKVTEKGKDVELRCDPISGHTALYWYRQSLGQGLEFLIYFQGNSAPDKSGLPSDRFSAERTGGSVSTLTIQRTQQEDSAVYLCASSLYGTSGFTDTHYFGPGTRLTVL.

The J gene is TRBJ2-1, the V gene TRBV11-2, with 8 bases identical to TRBD1. CDR3 size: 14 residues. Germline V CDR1 and CDR2: SGHAT, FQNNGV. J was trimmed by 5 bases and V by 5 bases; bases with no gene match: 5. CDR3 amino acids: CASSTGQDHNEQFF. For the CDR3, the DNA is TGTGCCAGCAGCACGGGACAGGACCACAATGAGCAGTTCTTC.

The chain links TRBV4-2 to TRBJ1-1, with unresolved D. In germline, CDR1 is LGHNA, CDR2 YNFKEQ. The CDR3 contains 15 residues. V lost 1 base and J lost 0, with 9 bases in between. CDR3 protein: CASSQAEGLNTEAFF. CDR3 bases: TGTGCCAGCAGCCAAGCGGAAGGGTTGAACACTGAAGCTTTCTTT.

The chain combines TRBV10-3 with TRBJ2-7; D is possibly TRBD2 (6 bases). The CDR3 has 15 residues. V lost 10 bases to trimming and J lost 3 bases, with 22 bases between them. The germline V gene has CDR1 ENHRY and CDR2 SYGVKD. The CDR3 is CATSKTFTSSYEQYF. CDR3 in DNA: TGTGCCACCTCGAAAACCTTCACTAGCAGCTACGAGCAGTACTTC.

This clonotype was counted between two and nine times. The V gene is TRBV14, the J gene TRBJ2-7; 12 nucleotides line up with TRBD2. V gave up 5 bases and J gave up 5 bases; unmatched junction bases: 4. This CDR3 has 14 residues. The V gene's germline CDR1 is SGHDN and CDR2 FVKESK. CDR3 in DNA: TGTGCCAGCAGCTTATCTAGCGGGAGGGACGAGCAGTACTTC. As protein: CASSLSSGRDEQYF.

This clonotype was seen repeatedly, ten times or more. The J gene is TRBJ1-5, the V gene TRBV7-2; TRBD1 matches 10 bases. The length of the CDR3 is 16 residues. Germline lookup yields CDR1 SGHTA and CDR2 FQGNSA. With 6 bases clipped from V and 1 base from J, the junction kept 6 bases outside the gene matches. In DNA, the CDR3 is TGTGCCAGCAGTTACCGGGACAGGGGCAGCAATCAGCCCCAGCATTTT. As protein: CASSYRDRGSNQPQHF.

This sequence joins TRBV7-2 and TRBJ2-7; 7 positions match TRBD2. The CDR3 loop spans 15 amino acids. In germline, CDR1 is SGHTA, CDR2 FQGNSA. With V trimmed by 2 bases and J by 7 bases, 11 bases remained unmatched. This chain's CDR3 is CASSLWAGVGNEQYF. CDR3 bases: TGTGCCAGCAGCTTATGGGCGGGAGTTGGCAATGAGCAGTACTTC.

The chain links TRBV30 to TRBJ1-3, with a tentative D call TRBD1 (5 bases). Germline V lookup: CDR1 GTSNPN, CDR2 SVGIG (reference sequence). The CDR3 totals 16 residues. Trimming shortened V by 3 bases and J by 0 bases, and 15 bases separated the two germline ends. CDR3 in DNA: TGTGCCTGGAGGGATCAGGGACTGCTCTCTGGAAACACCATATATTTT. Amino acids: CAWRDQGLLSGNTIYF.

This clonotype was counted between two and nine times. The V gene is TRBV28, the J gene TRBJ1-5, with 7 bases lining up with TRBD1. CDR1 is MDHEN, CDR2 SYDVKM, per germline. V lost 8 bases, J lost 4 bases, and 11 bases stayed unmatched. The CDR3 length is 15 residues. CDR3: CASLTGAGRNQPQHF. The CDR3 DNA sequence: TGTGCCAGCCTCACAGGGGCAGGACGGAATCAGCCCCAGCATTTT.

This clonotype was counted between two and nine times. This rearrangement joins TRBV20-1 to TRBJ2-2; D remains unclear. Germline CDR1 reads DFQATT; CDR2 reads SNEGSKA (reference sequence). CDR3 length equals 14 residues. V was pared by 6 bases and J by 1 base, with 12 bases between. The CDR3 region is CSARRLENTGELFF. In nucleotides, the CDR3 is TGCAGTGCAAGACGGCTAGAGAACACCGGGGAGCTGTTTTTT.

This chain links TRBV6-6 with TRBJ1-5; D is ambiguous. The CDR3 is 17 residues long. CDR1 and CDR2 from the germline V gene are MNHNY and SVGAGI (reference sequence). Trimming stripped 1 base from V and 0 bases from J, with 13 bases between. The CDR3 nucleotides read TGTGCCAGCAGTTACTATTCCAGGACCCTTAGCAATCAGCCCCAGCATTTT. This translates into CASSYYSRTLSNQPQHF.